One and the same sample provided the 26 T cell receptor beta chains below, sequenced in a study of CD8 T cells in Susac syndrome. cDNA came from around 0.5 to 1 ug RNA primed by random hexamers. TCRdb independently ran MiXCR on the immunoSEQ multiplex PCR reads; one entry per CDR3 protein. The sample shows approximately 150,000 distinct CDR3 sequences, roughly 94% of them seen only once. The material sequenced was CD4+ T cells from PBMCs. These receptors all come from a human donor in good health.

The CDR3 coding sequence is TGTGCCAGCAGCTCTGGGACAGGCCACAATCAGCCCCAGCATTTT. This sequence encodes CASSSGTGHNQPQHF. The rearrangement uses TRBV9 and TRBJ1-5; 8 nucleotides align to TRBD1. Germline trimming cut 4 bases from V and 3 bases from J; bases unmatched to any gene: 6. The CDR3 contains 15 residues. Germline assignment: CDR1 SGDLS and CDR2 YYNGEE.

The J gene is TRBJ2-7, the V gene TRBV12-3 or TRBV12-4, with TRBD2 matching over 9 bases. This CDR3 region has 13 residues. With V trimmed by 6 bases and J by 4 bases, 4 bases remained unmatched. The CDR3 is CASRASGKYEQYF. CDR3 coding DNA: TGTGCCAGCAGGGCTAGCGGGAAATACGAGCAGTACTTC.

J is TRBJ1-6 and V is TRBV18, with 7 positions matching TRBD1. The length of the CDR3 is 16 residues. Germline CDR1 and CDR2: KGHSH and LQKENI. V lost 6 bases, J lost 0 bases, and 5 bases stayed unmatched. The CDR3 loop reads CASSWGQSSYNSPLHF. CDR3 bases: TGTGCCAGCTCCTGGGGACAGAGCTCCTATAATTCACCCCTCCACTTT.

The rearrangement links TRBV6-5 to TRBJ2-2; D gene unclear. The CDR3 totals 16 residues. CDR1 and CDR2 (germline): MNHEY, SVGAGI. The ends were cut back, 2 bases at V and 3 bases at J, with 13 bases in the middle. CDR3 nucleotide sequence: TGTGCCAGCAGTTACGTCGGCCTAGACTACACCGGGGAGCTGTTTTTT. Residues: CASSYVGLDYTGELFF.

The chain couples TRBV11-2 to TRBJ1-4; TRBD1 matches 10 bases. Germline V gives CDR1 SGHAT, CDR2 FQNNGV. The CDR3 consists of 15 residues. V shed 0 bases, J shed 7 bases, and the junction held 2 bases outside the gene matches. The CDR3 protein is CASSLEGQGREKLFF. In nucleotides, the CDR3 is TGTGCCAGCAGCTTAGAGGGACAGGGGCGTGAAAAACTGTTTTTT.

V usage is TRBV28 and J usage is TRBJ1-4; 10 nucleotides agree with TRBD1. The CDR3 spans 15 residues. Losses at the gene ends were 5 bases for V and 8 bases for J; bases not matched to a gene: 8. From germline, CDR1 is MDHEN and CDR2 SYDVKM. CDR3: CASSPPGQGREKLFF. DNA of the CDR3: TGTGCCAGCAGTCCTCCGGGACAGGGGAGAGAAAAACTGTTTTTT.

This chain links TRBV24-1 with TRBJ2-1; 9 bases align to TRBD2. The CDR3 totals 14 residues. Germline CDR1 and CDR2: KGHDR and SFDVKD. Germline trimming cut 5 bases from V and 6 bases from J; bases unmatched to any gene: 4. CDR3 amino acids: CATSVRTSVNEQFF. For the CDR3, the DNA is TGTGCCACCAGTGTCCGGACTAGCGTCAATGAGCAGTTCTTC.

This clonotype has more than one count but fewer than ten. This chain joins TRBV29-1 and TRBJ2-7, with D perhaps TRBD1 or TRBD2 (5 bases each). The CDR3 has 12 amino acids. V dropped 7 bases and J dropped 3 bases, with 13 bases sitting between them. From germline, CDR1 is SQVTM and CDR2 ANQGSEA. In DNA form, the CDR3 reads TGCAGCGCTAGGGCAGGGAGCTACGAGCAGTACTTC. This gives the protein CSARAGSYEQYF.

This chain connects TRBV6-4 to TRBJ2-2, with D tentatively TRBD1 (7 bases). V lost 2 bases, J lost 5 bases, and 12 bases lay in between. Looked up from germline, CDR1 is MRHNA and CDR2 is SNTAGT. CDR3 length: 15 residues. DNA of the CDR3: TGTGCCAGCAGTGACGTCCAGGGGGGTACCGGGGAGCTGTTTTTT. Translated, it gives CASSDVQGGTGELFF.

The V gene is TRBV29-1, the J gene TRBJ1-2; 9 nucleotides agree with TRBD1. With V trimmed by 3 bases and J by 2 bases, 13 bases remained unmatched. The CDR3 length is 17 residues. Per the germline V gene, CDR1 is SQVTM and CDR2 is ANQGSEA. CDR3: CSVEGGGKGQGNYGYTF. The CDR3 DNA follows: TGCAGCGTTGAGGGTGGGGGAAAAGGACAGGGGAACTATGGCTACACCTTC.

This chain uses TRBV2 with TRBJ1-2; 9 nucleotides align to TRBD1. The CDR3 is 12 amino acids. J was trimmed by 6 bases and V by 4 bases; bases with no gene match: 0. Germline V CDR1 and CDR2: SNHLY, FYNNEI. The CDR3 here is CASSGQGDGYTF. In nucleotides, the CDR3 is TGTGCCAGCAGTGGACAGGGGGATGGCTACACCTTC.

The V call is TRBV3-1, the J call TRBJ2-7; the D gene could be TRBD1 or TRBD2 (6 bases each). Trimming removed 1 base at V and 6 bases at J, with 13 bases between. Germline CDR1 is LGHDT and CDR2 is YNNKEL (reference sequence). The CDR3 length is 14 residues. CDR3 DNA sequence: TGTGCCAGCAGCCAAGTAGGGGGGCTGGGCGAGCAGTACTTC. It yields the protein CASSQVGGLGEQYF.

The J gene is TRBJ2-7, the V gene TRBV7-9; D is unclear. Germline values: CDR1 SEHNR, CDR2 FQNEAQ (reference sequence). The CDR3 is made up of 15 amino acids. V was pared by 4 bases and J by 2 bases, with 15 bases between. The CDR3 loop reads CASSSQDPLAYEQYF. The DNA for the CDR3 is TGTGCCAGCAGCTCCCAGGACCCCCTAGCCTACGAGCAGTACTTC.

This sequence joins TRBV12-3 or TRBV12-4 and TRBJ2-1; 15 positions agree with TRBD2. The ends lost 3 bases at V and 9 bases at J; junction bases unmatched: 12. This CDR3 spans 18 amino acids. The CDR3: CASSFPPQGLAGGSEQFF. The CDR3 region has the DNA TGTGCCAGCAGTTTCCCTCCCCAGGGACTAGCGGGAGGCTCTGAGCAGTTCTTC.

V usage is TRBV5-1 and J usage is TRBJ1-2, with TRBD1 identical over 7 bases. The CDR3 extends over 14 amino acids. V lost 4 bases and J lost 2; bases outside the gene matches: 5. Germline V gene lookup returns CDR1 SGHRS and CDR2 YFSETQ. As DNA, the CDR3 is TGCGCCAGCAGCCACGGACAGGAGAACTATGGCTACACCTTC. Its translation is CASSHGQENYGYTF.

The chain carries TRBV4-1 and TRBJ2-2; D is ambiguous. The CDR3 sequence is 17 residues long. Germline CDR1 is MGHRA and CDR2 is YSYEKL. Between the trimmed V and J ends, which lost 0 bases and 0 bases, there was a span of 11 bases. The CDR3 loop is CASSQDQADANTGELFF. CDR3 nucleotide sequence: TGCGCCAGCAGCCAAGATCAGGCGGATGCGAACACCGGGGAGCTGTTTTTT.

The V gene is TRBV5-1, the J gene TRBJ2-2; 10 nucleotides agree with TRBD1. CDR1 is SGHRS, CDR2 YFSETQ, per germline. Trimming at V came to 6 bases and at J to 4 bases, leaving 12 bases not matched to a gene. This CDR3 is built from 17 residues. CDR3 sequence (DNA): TGCGCCAGCACTCATACAAAGGGGACAGGGGTCACCGGGGAGCTGTTTTTT. It specifies CASTHTKGTGVTGELFF.

The rearrangement joins TRBV18 to TRBJ1-5; TRBD1 matches at 7 bases. Germline loops: CDR1 KGHSH, CDR2 LQKENI. CDR3 size: 12 residues. V lost 6 bases, J lost 9 bases, and 5 bases stayed unmatched. CDR3 sequence reads: CASSNDRAPQHF. In DNA form, the CDR3 reads TGTGCCAGCTCGAATGACAGGGCGCCCCAGCATTTT.

The rearrangement links TRBV29-1 to TRBJ1-1; 9 positions match TRBD1. The CDR3 totals 14 residues. CDR1 SQVTM and CDR2 ANQGSEA come from the germline V gene. Trimming took 7 bases from V and 0 from J; bases not matched to a gene: 6. As DNA, the CDR3 is TGCAGCGGTACCCGACAGGGGGTGAACACTGAAGCTTTCTTT. This translates into CSGTRQGVNTEAFF.

CDR3 nucleotides: TGTGCCACCAGTGACAATGGAGGGGATCCTATCGGTGAGCAGTTCTTC. Amino acid sequence: CATSDNGGDPIGEQFF. This chain connects TRBV24-1 to TRBJ2-1; D is perhaps TRBD2 (6 bases). Germline V gene lookup returns CDR1 KGHDR and CDR2 SFDVKD. Trimming removed 4 bases from V and 9 bases from J, with 21 bases in between. The CDR3 runs 16 residues.

The V call is TRBV5-1, the J call TRBJ1-1; D is unclear. Looked up from germline, CDR1 is SGHRS and CDR2 is YFSETQ. CDR3 length: 13 amino acids. V lost 0 bases and J 6 bases, leaving 9 bases between the germline ends. The CDR3 sequence is CASSLALDAEAFF. The CDR3 DNA reads TGCGCCAGCAGCTTGGCCCTTGATGCTGAAGCTTTCTTT.

V and J are TRBV30 and TRBJ1-1; D perhaps matches TRBD1 (6 bases). Between the trimmed V and J ends, which lost 5 bases and 5 bases, there was a span of 9 bases. CDR3 length: 11 amino acids. Looked up from germline, CDR1 is GTSNPN and CDR2 is SVGIG (reference sequence). The CDR3 coding sequence is TGTGCCTGGCCTACAGGGACTGAAGCTTTCTTT. Its translation: CAWPTGTEAFF.

The chain recombines TRBV24-1 with TRBJ2-7; 8 nucleotides match TRBD2. V was pared by 7 bases and J by 5 bases, with 6 bases of the junction left unmatched. The CDR3 length is 13 residues. Germline CDR1 and CDR2: KGHDR and SFDVKD. The CDR3 bases are TGTGCCACCAGAAGCGGGAGTCGGAACGAGCAGTACTTC. Translated, it gives CATRSGSRNEQYF.

The V call is TRBV2, the J call TRBJ2-1; 7 nucleotides agree with TRBD1. The germline V gene has CDR1 SNHLY and CDR2 FYNNEI. V gave up 3 bases and J gave up 13 bases; unmatched junction bases: 9. This CDR3 contains 13 residues. CDR3: CASSEITQGVQFF. As DNA, the CDR3 is TGTGCCAGCAGTGAGATCACTCAGGGGGTCCAGTTCTTC.

The chain combines TRBV20-1 with TRBJ2-7, with 8 bases lining up with TRBD1. The ends lost 4 bases at V and 4 bases at J; junction bases unmatched: 6. Germline V CDR1 and CDR2: DFQATT, SNEGSKA (reference sequence). There are 13 residues in the CDR3. Written as DNA, the CDR3 is TGCAGTGCTAAAGGGACAGGCGGGTACGAGCAGTACTTC. Residues: CSAKGTGGYEQYF.

With respect to this clonotype: A junction end diverges from the germline sequence, so it may reflect a read error. The chain links TRBV6-5 to TRBJ2-5; D unclear. Germline V gene sequence: CDR1 MNHEY, CDR2 SVGAGI. The length of the CDR3 is 12 residues. CDR3 in DNA: TGTGCCAGCAGCTCTCCCCTGGGGTTCCAGCACTTC. Translation: CASSSPLGFQHF.